Reported below is one T cell receptor (beta chain). The data derive from a study of blood T cell repertoires in COVID-19. This CDR3 comprises 14 residues. From germline, CDR1 is ENHRY and CDR2 SYGVKD. J was trimmed by 5 bases and V by 5 bases; bases with no gene match: 6. The table came from immunoSEQ multiplex PCR; TCRdb's copy has only in-frame clones and leaves some out. The data show about 150,000 clones, with about nine tenths seen just once and 2% to 3% held by the top ten. This rearrangement joins TRBV10-3 to TRBJ1-5, with 7 bases fitting TRBD1. Sequences were obtained from peripheral blood. This receptor was identified in a woman aged 65 to 85 with acute or convalescent COVID-19. CDR3 sequence: CAISPGQTYQPQHF. DNA for the CDR3: TGTGCCATCAGTCCGGGACAGACTTATCAGCCCCAGCATTTT.